The 26 T cell receptor beta chains in this list originate from one sample, sequenced in a study of cytotoxic CD8 clonotypes in ibrutinib-treated CLL. TCRdb's copy holds only in-frame clones and misses some; the assay was immunoSEQ multiplex PCR. Altogether some 130,000 clones are present, 70% to 90% being singletons, with the ten largest covering about 2%. Sequences were derived from PBMCs, sampled after 24 months of ibrutinib treatment. These TCRs come from a human donor with chronic lymphocytic leukemia.

This clone was seen a handful of times. This chain links TRBV29-1 with TRBJ2-7, with D tentatively TRBD1 (7 bases). V lost 4 bases and J lost 4, with 14 bases in between. CDR3 length: 13 amino acids. Germline V gene data show CDR1 as SQVTM and CDR2 as ANQGSEA. The CDR3 region is CSVVGRGVYEQYF. CDR3 DNA sequence: TGCAGCGTTGTGGGCAGGGGGGTTTACGAGCAGTACTTC.

V usage is TRBV6-5 and J usage is TRBJ1-6; TRBD1 might be the D (5 bases). Germline values: CDR1 MNHEY, CDR2 SVGAGI. The CDR3 is made up of 16 amino acids. V was pared by 4 bases and J by 3 bases, with 13 bases between. The CDR3 spells CASSSRGGVYNSPLHF. As DNA, the CDR3 is TGTGCCAGCAGTTCTCGTGGGGGGGTCTATAATTCACCCCTCCACTTT.

For this clone: Other nucleotide sequences from this sample produce the same CDR3. This chain joins TRBV30 and TRBJ2-7, with 7 bases aligning to TRBD1. The CDR3 runs to 12 residues. Germline V CDR1 and CDR2: GTSNPN, SVGIG (reference sequence). V dropped 2 bases and J dropped 5; count of bases not matched to a gene: 3. The CDR3 coding sequence is TGTGCCTGGAGTCGACAGGGAGACGAGCAGTACTTC. Its protein product is CAWSRQGDEQYF.

The rearrangement links TRBV2 to TRBJ1-5, with D unresolved. There are 12 residues in the CDR3. Between the trimmed V and J ends, which lost 6 bases and 0 bases, there was a span of 3 bases. Looked up from germline, CDR1 is SNHLY and CDR2 is FYNNEI. Written as DNA, the CDR3 is TGTGCCAGCAGATATAGCAATCAGCCCCAGCATTTT. Its protein product is CASRYSNQPQHF.

This chain joins TRBV7-2 and TRBJ2-5; possibly TRBD1 for D (6 bases). The length of the CDR3 is 15 residues. In germline, CDR1 is SGHTA, CDR2 FQGNSA. V gave up 5 bases and J gave up 3 bases, with 16 bases separating them. Here the CDR3 DNA reads TGTGCCAGCAGCCAGGGGTGGACTTCTAAAGAGACCCAGTACTTC. Protein: CASSQGWTSKETQYF.

This chain joins TRBV27 and TRBJ1-6; D not resolved. Trimming took off 10 bases at V and 7 bases at J, with 14 bases between the two ends. This CDR3 region has 13 residues. CDR1 and CDR2 from the germline V gene are MNHEY and SMNVEV (reference sequence). This CDR3 reads CATSGDFNSPLHF. CDR3 nucleotides: TGTGCCACTAGCGGGGATTTCAATTCACCCCTCCACTTT.

V gene TRBV28 combines with J gene TRBJ1-2; 7 bases are shared with TRBD1. V gave up 6 bases and J gave up 4 bases; unmatched junction bases: 8. The CDR3 totals 14 residues. CDR1 and CDR2 from the germline V gene are MDHEN and SYDVKM. DNA for the CDR3: TGTGCCAGCAGGCGACAGGGACCGAGCTATGGCTACACCTTC. It specifies CASRRQGPSYGYTF.

The chain recombines TRBV7-7 with TRBJ2-5; 8 positions agree with TRBD2. The CDR3 covers 15 residues. V gave up 2 bases and J gave up 4 bases; unmatched junction bases: 6. CDR1 and CDR2 (germline): SSHAT, FNYEAQ (reference sequence). CDR3 in DNA: TGTGCCAGCAGCTTACTAATTGCGGGGGGAGAGACCCAGTACTTC. Its translation: CASSLLIAGGETQYF.

V gene TRBV2 combines with J gene TRBJ1-1, with D unresolved. The CDR3 is made up of 14 amino acids. CDR1 and CDR2 (germline): SNHLY, FYNNEI. The germline V and J ends were trimmed by 2 bases and 6 bases, with 13 bases remaining between them. The CDR3 here is CASSERISIAEAFF. The CDR3, as DNA: TGTGCCAGCAGTGAAAGGATATCGATTGCTGAAGCTTTCTTT.

The chain couples TRBV5-1 to TRBJ2-3; D possibly uses TRBD1 or TRBD2 (6 bases each). Trimming took 0 bases from V and 4 from J, leaving 9 bases between them. Germline V CDR1 and CDR2: SGHRS, YFSETQ. This CDR3 comprises 14 residues. CDR3 in DNA: TGCGCCAGCAGCTTGGCGGGGGCACCAGATACGCAGTATTTT. Translation gives CASSLAGAPDTQYF.

This clone was seen a handful of times. The rearrangement joins TRBV6-6 to TRBJ1-5; D is perhaps TRBD1 (5 bases). Deletions cut 2 bases from V and 11 bases from J, with 19 bases between. Germline values: CDR1 MNHNY, CDR2 SVGAGI (reference sequence). The CDR3 sequence is 15 residues long. The CDR3 bases are TGTGCCAGCAGTTACGCTCAGGGCAGCTGGGTAGCCCAGCATTTT. Its translation is CASSYAQGSWVAQHF.

V and J are TRBV19 and TRBJ1-5; D is unresolved. In germline, CDR1 is LNHDA, CDR2 SQIVND (reference sequence). Trimming pared 7 bases from V and 6 bases from J, leaving 22 bases between. There are 16 residues in the CDR3. CDR3 in DNA: TGTGCCAGTATGAAATTGTCTTCGTATCCAGTTCAGCCCCAGCATTTT. This codes for CASMKLSSYPVQPQHF. The complete variable domain, with remaining parts taken from reference TRBV19 and TRBJ1-5, reads DGGITQSPKYLFRKEGQNVTLSCEQNLNHDAMYWYRQDPGQGLRLIYYSQIVNDFQKGDIAEGYSVSREKKESFPLTVTSAQKNPTAFYLCASMKLSSYPVQPQHFGDGTRLSIL.

The chain has TRBV19 and TRBJ2-7; possibly TRBD1 for D (6 bases). This CDR3 has 14 residues. Trimming shortened V by 3 bases and J by 6 bases, and 15 bases separated the two germline ends. Germline lookup yields CDR1 LNHDA and CDR2 SQIVND (reference sequence). This CDR3 reads CASSIQGIPGEQYF. The DNA for the CDR3 is TGTGCCAGTAGTATCCAGGGGATTCCAGGCGAGCAGTACTTC.

The chain links TRBV28 to TRBJ1-2, with D possibly matching TRBD1 (6 bases). CDR1 is MDHEN and CDR2 is SYDVKM in the germline V gene. The CDR3 length is 14 residues. With 5 bases removed from V and 4 bases from J, the gap between germline ends came to 14 bases. The CDR3 here is CASSRGGIVYGYTF. The CDR3 DNA is TGTGCCAGCAGTCGGGGGGGCATCGTCTATGGCTACACCTTC.

This clone was counted once. CDR3 sequence reads: CASSPGLGTGGYEQYF. CDR3 coding DNA: TGTGCCAGCTCACCGGGACTCGGGACAGGGGGCTACGAGCAGTACTTC. The chain employs TRBV18 and TRBJ2-7, with 11 positions matching TRBD1. The junction had 7 bases not matched to a gene; V was cut back by 3 bases and J by 3 bases. From germline, CDR1 is KGHSH and CDR2 LQKENI. The CDR3 runs to 16 residues.

The chain links TRBV19 to TRBJ1-5, with 9 bases that match TRBD1. The CDR3 is 15 amino acids. The germline V gene encodes CDR1 LNHDA and CDR2 SQIVND (reference sequence). The V segment lost 7 bases and the J segment 1 base; nucleotides outside the gene matches: 5. The CDR3 region has the DNA TGTGCCAGTATCAGACAGGGGGGGAGCAATCAGCCCCAGCATTTT. Amino acids: CASIRQGGSNQPQHF.

The CDR3 DNA sequence: TGTGCCAGCAGTTATTCGAGGACTGCTAATTCACCCCTCCACTTT. This sequence encodes CASSYSRTANSPLHF. The chain recombines TRBV6-5 with TRBJ1-6; D not resolved. Germline V gene sequence: CDR1 MNHEY, CDR2 SVGAGI. V lost 3 bases to trimming and J lost 6 bases, with 12 bases between them. CDR3 length: 15 amino acids.

The chain uses TRBV7-2 and TRBJ2-5; no clear D gene. The ends were cut back, 4 bases at V and 4 bases at J, with 10 bases in the middle. Germline CDR1 reads SGHTA; CDR2 reads FQGNSA. This CDR3 is 13 amino acids long. CDR3 DNA: TGTGCCAGCAGCTCCTTTTCGGCAGAGACCCAGTACTTC. Protein: CASSSFSAETQYF.

The chain combines TRBV2 with TRBJ2-1, with 8 bases aligning to TRBD1. Germline values: CDR1 SNHLY, CDR2 FYNNEI. The V gene end was trimmed by 4 bases and the J gene end by 7 bases; junction bases not matched to a gene: 6. This CDR3 is 14 amino acids long. CDR3 region: CASSGQGTINEQFF. The CDR3 coding sequence is TGTGCCAGCAGTGGACAGGGGACAATAAATGAGCAGTTCTTC. Based on the CDR3 plus reference TRBV2 and TRBJ2-1, the full variable domain is EPEVTQTPSHQVTQMGQEVILRCVPISNHLYFYWYRQILGQKVEFLVSFYNNEISEKSEIFDDQFSVERPDGSNFTLKIRSTKLEDSAMYFCASSGQGTINEQFFGPGTRLTVL.

This rearrangement joins TRBV11-2 to TRBJ2-7; TRBD2 aligns across 10 bases. The CDR3 length is 18 residues. Trimming removed 5 bases from V and 0 bases from J; junction bases left unmatched: 13. Germline CDR1 is SGHAT and CDR2 is FQNNGV. The CDR3 spells CASSPRIAGGPLSYEQYF. CDR3 DNA sequence: TGTGCCAGCAGCCCCCGTATAGCGGGAGGTCCTCTCTCCTACGAGCAGTACTTC.

The V gene is TRBV7-3, the J gene TRBJ2-3; D call uncertain. This CDR3 has 13 amino acids. Trimming pared 3 bases from V and 4 bases from J, leaving 8 bases between. In germline, CDR1 is SGHTA, CDR2 FQGTGA. As DNA, the CDR3 is TGTGCCAGCAGCTTTTCATCGGCAGATACGCAGTATTTT. It translates to CASSFSSADTQYF.

This clone was seen only once. V usage is TRBV19 and J usage is TRBJ1-3, with unresolved D. The ends were cut back, 6 bases at V and 0 bases at J, with 6 bases in the middle. This CDR3 comprises 13 residues. Germline CDR1 is LNHDA and CDR2 is SQIVND (reference sequence). The CDR3 coding sequence is TGTGCCAGTAGCTCAAGCTCTGGAAACACCATATATTTT. Translated: CASSSSSGNTIYF.

In DNA form, the CDR3 reads TGTGCCAGCCGTTACAGGTCCGTAGGGGGCTACGAGCAGTACTTC. This codes for CASRYRSVGGYEQYF. The chain couples TRBV19 to TRBJ2-7, with D possibly being TRBD1 (6 bases). In germline, CDR1 is LNHDA, CDR2 SQIVND (reference sequence). The CDR3 is 15 residues long. Trimming stripped 9 bases from V and 3 bases from J, with 21 bases between.

The chain is built from TRBV6-1 and TRBJ1-2, with unresolved D. The CDR3 is 15 amino acids. The germline V and J ends were trimmed by 1 base and 6 bases, with 15 bases remaining between them. Germline lookup yields CDR1 MNHNS and CDR2 SASEGT. DNA of the CDR3: TGTGCCAGCAGTGAAGGGTTGCGGGGTTGGGATGGCTACACCTTC. Protein product: CASSEGLRGWDGYTF.

The chain is built from TRBV6-1 and TRBJ1-4, with a possible D match to TRBD1 (5 bases). CDR1 MNHNS and CDR2 SASEGT come from the germline V gene. CDR3 length: 14 amino acids. The V end lost 10 bases, the J end lost 5 bases, and 17 bases lay between the germline ends. The CDR3 sequence is CATNPGTGNEKLFF. The CDR3 coding sequence is TGTGCCACGAATCCCGGGACGGGGAATGAAAAACTGTTTTTT.

This clone has a single count. This chain links TRBV27 with TRBJ2-3; 7 nucleotides align to TRBD1. The CDR3 runs 14 residues. Germline V gene lookup returns CDR1 MNHEY and CDR2 SMNVEV (reference sequence). Trimming at V came to 9 bases and at J to 0 bases, leaving 6 bases not matched to a gene. The CDR3 coding sequence is TGTGCCAGTACAGGGGCCTACAGCACAGATACGCAGTATTTT. Amino acid sequence: CASTGAYSTDTQYF.